What follows describes a single T cell receptor (beta chain). The data are from a study of blood T cell repertoires in COVID-19. Here immunoSEQ multiplex PCR was the method, and the copy in TCRdb shows in-frame clones only, minus some. Counted here are under 95,000 clones, around 87% occurring once; the ten biggest clones make up 7% to 9%. In germline, CDR1 is MNHEY, CDR2 SMNVEV (reference sequence). V dropped 5 bases and J dropped 4; count of bases not matched to a gene: 8. The CDR3 length is 16 residues. The sequenced material came from peripheral blood. The rearrangement joins TRBV27 to TRBJ1-6; 7 bases match TRBD1. The receptor was derived from a human donor with acute or convalescent COVID-19. The donor label of this sample is uncertain. CDR3 in amino acids: CASSKDRDSYNSPLHF. The CDR3 DNA is TGTGCCAGCAGTAAGGATCGGGACAGTTATAATTCACCCCTCCACTTT.